This is a list of T cell receptor beta chains from one sample in a study of technical replicates of blood from a handful of donors. Clones were sequenced by immunoSEQ multiplex PCR, and TCRdb holds only the in-frame ones, with some missing. Counted here are 14,000 or so clones, roughly 83% occurring once; the ten biggest clones make up 11%. The sample taken for sequencing was PBMCs. These receptors all come from a human donor in good health. Each CDR3 is given without its conserved first and last residue. D genes are given only for firm matches.

d_gene: TRBD2; v_gene: TRBV27; CDR3aa: ASQTSGRYNEQF
d_gene: TRBD2; v_gene: TRBV6-6; CDR3aa: ASSTFAGGNEQY
d_gene: TRBD2; v_gene: TRBV6-5; CDR3aa: ASSSLAGGGETQY
d_gene: TRBD1; v_gene: TRBV27; CDR3aa: ASSWGGDRDRETQY
d_gene: TRBD1; v_gene: TRBV29-1; CDR3aa: SVEATGSPYEQY
d_gene: .; v_gene: TRBV19; CDR3aa: ASITVAAASPNEQF
d_gene: .; v_gene: TRBV5-1; CDR3aa: ASSLVGPEDPQY
d_gene: TRBD1; v_gene: TRBV27; CDR3aa: ASSWTGEAYEQY
d_gene: TRBD1; v_gene: TRBV5-1; CDR3aa: ASSLSRDRAVDTQY
d_gene: TRBD2; v_gene: TRBV7-2; CDR3aa: ASSLAGTSGASSYNEQF
d_gene: TRBD2; v_gene: TRBV10-2; CDR3aa: ASRRLADPLETQY
d_gene: .; v_gene: TRBV5-5; CDR3aa: ASSLDSTYQTQY
d_gene: .; v_gene: TRBV5-1; CDR3aa: ASSLAGQLSETQY
d_gene: TRBD1; v_gene: TRBV6-5; CDR3aa: ASRPGGHPNTEAF
d_gene: TRBD1; v_gene: TRBV5-5; CDR3aa: ASTVTEIRGPKETQY
d_gene: TRBD1; v_gene: TRBV10-3; CDR3aa: AIRGPGGLSAGDTEAF
d_gene: .; v_gene: TRBV10-3; CDR3aa: AISELSDYGYT
d_gene: TRBD1; v_gene: TRBV6-1; CDR3aa: ASSAQGEANEKLF
d_gene: .; v_gene: TRBV18; CDR3aa: ASSLRSSYEQY
d_gene: .; v_gene: TRBV5-1; CDR3aa: ASSLGSGAQETQY
d_gene: .; v_gene: TRBV18; CDR3aa: ASSPGVGGYEQY
d_gene: .; v_gene: TRBV19; CDR3aa: ASSPTGLLDQPQH
d_gene: .; v_gene: TRBV30; CDR3aa: AWSGQGNEQF
d_gene: .; v_gene: TRBV15; CDR3aa: ATSRDRNEQF
d_gene: TRBD1; v_gene: TRBV2; CDR3aa: ASSEGQGAEQY
d_gene: .; v_gene: TRBV4-1; CDR3aa: ASSQEGAKTSGDNEQF
d_gene: .; v_gene: TRBV18; CDR3aa: ASSPGAGYDQPQH
d_gene: TRBD1; v_gene: TRBV6-5; CDR3aa: ASTSGGTVYEQY
d_gene: TRBD2; v_gene: TRBV7-2; CDR3aa: ASSLGLAGQGDTQY
d_gene: TRBD2; v_gene: TRBV27; CDR3aa: ASSLSRLAPSYEQY
d_gene: .; v_gene: TRBV5-4; CDR3aa: ASSFGVAEQY
d_gene: TRBD2; v_gene: TRBV10-3; CDR3aa: ATQEREGIEQF
d_gene: .; v_gene: TRBV28; CDR3aa: ASRLSNTGELF
d_gene: TRBD1; v_gene: TRBV5-1; CDR3aa: ASSLADRGQDGYT
d_gene: TRBD2; v_gene: TRBV5-1; CDR3aa: ASSLSGRSEETQY
d_gene: .; v_gene: TRBV7-8; CDR3aa: ASSLGAGVAYGYT
d_gene: .; v_gene: TRBV25-1; CDR3aa: ASSEFRESYNEQF
d_gene: TRBD2; v_gene: TRBV10-1; CDR3aa: ASSRGLAGGTNTGELF
d_gene: .; v_gene: TRBV6-6; CDR3aa: ASSHGPGVGQPQH
d_gene: .; v_gene: TRBV18; CDR3aa: ASSPGQRVTNTIY
d_gene: .; v_gene: TRBV6-5; CDR3aa: ASSYKGGEAAYT
d_gene: .; v_gene: TRBV18; CDR3aa: ASSSTENTEAF
d_gene: TRBD1; v_gene: TRBV30; CDR3aa: AWNRQGREAF
d_gene: .; v_gene: TRBV6-1; CDR3aa: ASSETGGDPYNEQF
d_gene: TRBD1; v_gene: TRBV28; CDR3aa: ASSLTGNEQF
d_gene: TRBD1; v_gene: TRBV6-1; CDR3aa: ASRRTGVGNQPQH
d_gene: .; v_gene: TRBV28; CDR3aa: ASSLATISGAF
d_gene: .; v_gene: TRBV10-3; CDR3aa: AAGNLGMNTEAF
d_gene: .; v_gene: TRBV18; CDR3aa: ASSLNQRGPADGYT
d_gene: TRBD1; v_gene: TRBV5-1; CDR3aa: ASSMTGNRNNEQF
d_gene: TRBD2; v_gene: TRBV28; CDR3aa: ASRTSGRSDTQY